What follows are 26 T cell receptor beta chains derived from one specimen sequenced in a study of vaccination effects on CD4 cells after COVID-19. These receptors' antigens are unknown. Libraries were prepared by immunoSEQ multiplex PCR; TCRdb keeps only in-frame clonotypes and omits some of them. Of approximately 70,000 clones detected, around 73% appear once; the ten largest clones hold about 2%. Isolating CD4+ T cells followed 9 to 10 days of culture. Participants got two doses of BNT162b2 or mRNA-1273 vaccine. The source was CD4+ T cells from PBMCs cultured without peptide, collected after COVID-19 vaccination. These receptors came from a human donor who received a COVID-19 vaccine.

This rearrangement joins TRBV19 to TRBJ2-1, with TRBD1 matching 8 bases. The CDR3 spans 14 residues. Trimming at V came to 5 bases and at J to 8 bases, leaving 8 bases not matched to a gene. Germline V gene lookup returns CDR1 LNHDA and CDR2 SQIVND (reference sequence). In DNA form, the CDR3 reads TGTGCCAGTAGTTCTCGGACAGGGTGGGATGAGCAGTTCTTC. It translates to CASSSRTGWDEQFF. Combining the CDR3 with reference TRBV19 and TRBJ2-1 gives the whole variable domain DGGITQSPKYLFRKEGQNVTLSCEQNLNHDAMYWYRQDPGQGLRLIYYSQIVNDFQKGDIAEGYSVSREKKESFPLTVTSAQKNPTAFYLCASSSRTGWDEQFFGPGTRLTVL.

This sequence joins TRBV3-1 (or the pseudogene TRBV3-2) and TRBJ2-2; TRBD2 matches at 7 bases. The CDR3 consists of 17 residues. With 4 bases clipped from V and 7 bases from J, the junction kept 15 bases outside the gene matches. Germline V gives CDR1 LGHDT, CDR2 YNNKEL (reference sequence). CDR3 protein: CASSRRTRLAVVGELFF. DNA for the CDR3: TGTGCCAGCAGCCGCCGAACGAGACTAGCCGTGGTCGGGGAGCTGTTTTTT.

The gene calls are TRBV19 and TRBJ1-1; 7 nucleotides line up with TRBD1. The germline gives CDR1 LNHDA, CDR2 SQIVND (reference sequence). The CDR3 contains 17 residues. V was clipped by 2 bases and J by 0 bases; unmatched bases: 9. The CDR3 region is CASSIRGQTYMNTEAFF. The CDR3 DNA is TGTGCCAGTAGTATAAGGGGACAGACTTATATGAACACTGAAGCTTTCTTT.

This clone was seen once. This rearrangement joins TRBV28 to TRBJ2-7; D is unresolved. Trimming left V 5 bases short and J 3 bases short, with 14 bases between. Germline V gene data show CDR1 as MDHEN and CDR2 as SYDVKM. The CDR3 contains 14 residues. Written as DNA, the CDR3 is TGTGCCAGCAGTGCCTCGCTAGAAAACTACGAGCAGTACGTC. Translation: CASSASLENYEQYV.

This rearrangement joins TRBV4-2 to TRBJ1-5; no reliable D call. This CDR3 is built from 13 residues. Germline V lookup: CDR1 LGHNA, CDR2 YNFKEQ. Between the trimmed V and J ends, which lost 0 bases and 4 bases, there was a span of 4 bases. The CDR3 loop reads CASSQDMNQPQHF. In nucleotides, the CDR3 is TGTGCCAGCAGCCAAGATATGAATCAGCCCCAGCATTTT.

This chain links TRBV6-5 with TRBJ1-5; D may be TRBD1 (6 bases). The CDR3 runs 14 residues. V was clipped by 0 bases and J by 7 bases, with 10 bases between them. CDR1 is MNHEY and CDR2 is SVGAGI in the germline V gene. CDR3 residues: CASSYSRGRQPQHF. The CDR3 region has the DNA TGTGCCAGCAGTTACTCCAGGGGTCGGCAGCCCCAGCATTTT.

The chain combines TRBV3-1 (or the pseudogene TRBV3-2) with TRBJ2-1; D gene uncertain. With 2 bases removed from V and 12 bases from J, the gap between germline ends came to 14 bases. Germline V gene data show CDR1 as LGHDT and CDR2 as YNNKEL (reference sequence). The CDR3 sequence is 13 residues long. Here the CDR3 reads CASSQRQSFGQFF. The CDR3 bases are TGTGCCAGCAGCCAAAGGCAGTCTTTTGGGCAGTTCTTC.

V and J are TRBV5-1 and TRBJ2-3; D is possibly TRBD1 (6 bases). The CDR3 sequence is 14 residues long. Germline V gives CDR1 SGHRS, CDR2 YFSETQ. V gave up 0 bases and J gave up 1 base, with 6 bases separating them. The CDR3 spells CASSLEGGTDTQYF. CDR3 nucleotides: TGCGCCAGCAGCTTGGAGGGGGGCACAGATACGCAGTATTTT.

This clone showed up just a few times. This chain's CDR3 is CASSYTGYEQYV. The CDR3 nucleotides are TGTGCCAGCAGTTATACAGGGTACGAGCAGTACGTC. The rearrangement joins TRBV2 to TRBJ2-7; perhaps TRBD1 as D (6 bases). Deletions cut 5 bases from V and 4 bases from J, with 9 bases between. The CDR3 has 12 residues. CDR1 and CDR2 (germline): SNHLY, FYNNEI.

CDR3 sequence reads: CASSPGPGRDGQETQYF. CDR3 in DNA: TGTGCCAGCTCACCAGGTCCCGGCAGGGACGGCCAAGAGACCCAGTACTTC. The rearrangement uses TRBV18 and TRBJ2-5; D could derive from TRBD1 or TRBD2 (5 bases each). Germline CDR1 is KGHSH and CDR2 is LQKENI. The germline V and J ends were trimmed by 2 bases and 1 base, with 17 bases remaining between them. The CDR3 consists of 17 residues.

The CDR3: CASSVSGDPYNEQFF. The CDR3 bases are TGTGCCAGCAGCGTCTCGGGGGACCCCTACAATGAGCAGTTCTTC. The V call is TRBV9, the J call TRBJ2-1; D might be TRBD2 (6 bases). Trimming pared 2 bases from V and 2 bases from J, leaving 11 bases between. Per germline, CDR1 SGDLS and CDR2 YYNGEE. The CDR3 has 15 residues.

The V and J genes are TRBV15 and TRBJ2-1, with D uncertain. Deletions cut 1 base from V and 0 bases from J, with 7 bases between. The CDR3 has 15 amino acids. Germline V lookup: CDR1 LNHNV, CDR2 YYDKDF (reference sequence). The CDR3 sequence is CATSRAELSYNEQFF. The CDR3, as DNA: TGTGCCACCAGCAGAGCGGAGCTCTCCTACAATGAGCAGTTCTTC.

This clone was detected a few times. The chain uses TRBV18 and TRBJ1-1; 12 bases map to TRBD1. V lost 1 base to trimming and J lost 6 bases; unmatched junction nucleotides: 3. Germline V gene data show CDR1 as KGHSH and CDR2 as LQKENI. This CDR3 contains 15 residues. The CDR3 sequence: CASSPQGTGGPEAFF. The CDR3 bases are TGTGCCAGCTCACCACAGGGGACAGGGGGCCCTGAAGCTTTCTTT.

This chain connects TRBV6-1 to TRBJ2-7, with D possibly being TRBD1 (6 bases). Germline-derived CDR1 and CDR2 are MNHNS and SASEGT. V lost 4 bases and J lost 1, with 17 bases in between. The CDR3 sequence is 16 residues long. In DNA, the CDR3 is TGTGCCAGCAGTGTAATCCAAGGACAGTTTTCCTACGAGCAGTACGTC. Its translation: CASSVIQGQFSYEQYV.

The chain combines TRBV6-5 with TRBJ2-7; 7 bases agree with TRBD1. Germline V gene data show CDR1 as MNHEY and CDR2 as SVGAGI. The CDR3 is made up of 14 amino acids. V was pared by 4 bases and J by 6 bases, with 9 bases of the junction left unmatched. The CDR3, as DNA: TGTGCCAGCAGTTCTCCAACAGGGGCCGGCGAGCAGTACGTC. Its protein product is CASSSPTGAGEQYV.

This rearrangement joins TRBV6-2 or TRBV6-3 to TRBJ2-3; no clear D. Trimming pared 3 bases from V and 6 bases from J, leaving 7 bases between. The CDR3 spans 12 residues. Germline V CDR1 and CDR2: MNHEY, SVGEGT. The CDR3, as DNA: TGTGCCAGCAGTTATCTTCAGGATACGCAGTATTTT. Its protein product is CASSYLQDTQYF.

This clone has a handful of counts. The chain's CDR3 is CASSTLWTEAFF. For the CDR3, the DNA is TGTGCCAGCAGCACACTGTGGACTGAAGCTTTCTTT. The chain carries TRBV7-9 and TRBJ1-1; no reliable D call. CDR1 and CDR2 from the germline V gene are SEHNR and FQNEAQ (reference sequence). The CDR3 runs to 12 residues. V dropped 5 bases and J dropped 5 bases, with 9 bases sitting between them.

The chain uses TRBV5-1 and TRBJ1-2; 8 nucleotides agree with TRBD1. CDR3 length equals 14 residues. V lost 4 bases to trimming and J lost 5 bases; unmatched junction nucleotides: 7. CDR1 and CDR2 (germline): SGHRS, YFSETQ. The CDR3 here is CASSEPGQDYGYTF. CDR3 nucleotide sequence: TGCGCCAGCAGCGAACCGGGACAGGATTATGGCTACACCTTC.

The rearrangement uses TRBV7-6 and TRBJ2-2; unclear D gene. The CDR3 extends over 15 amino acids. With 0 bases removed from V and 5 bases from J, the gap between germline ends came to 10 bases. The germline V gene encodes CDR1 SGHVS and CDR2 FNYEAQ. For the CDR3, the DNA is TGTGCCAGCAGCTTAGCTCCTTGGGGAACCGGGGAGCTGTTTTTT. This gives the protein CASSLAPWGTGELFF. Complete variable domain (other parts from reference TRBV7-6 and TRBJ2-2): GAGVSQSPRYKVTKRGQDVALRCDPISGHVSLYWYRQALGQGPEFLTYFNYEAQQDKSGLPNDRFSAERPEGSISTLTIQRTEQRDSAMYRCASSLAPWGTGELFFGEGSRLTVL.

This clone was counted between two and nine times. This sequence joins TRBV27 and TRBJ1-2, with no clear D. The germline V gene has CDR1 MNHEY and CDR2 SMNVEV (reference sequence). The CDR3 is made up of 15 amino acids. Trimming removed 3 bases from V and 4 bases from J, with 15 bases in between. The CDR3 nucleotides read TGTGCCAGCAGTTTCAATCGAGACACCATCTATGGCTACACCTTC. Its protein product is CASSFNRDTIYGYTF.

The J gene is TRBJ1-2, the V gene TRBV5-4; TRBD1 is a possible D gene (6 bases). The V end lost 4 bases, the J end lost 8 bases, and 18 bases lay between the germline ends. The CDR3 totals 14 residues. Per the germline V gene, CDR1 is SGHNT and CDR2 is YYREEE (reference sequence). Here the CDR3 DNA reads TGTGCCAGCAGCCTTGACAGGCCCTCCTTGGGCTACACCTTC. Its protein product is CASSLDRPSLGYTF.

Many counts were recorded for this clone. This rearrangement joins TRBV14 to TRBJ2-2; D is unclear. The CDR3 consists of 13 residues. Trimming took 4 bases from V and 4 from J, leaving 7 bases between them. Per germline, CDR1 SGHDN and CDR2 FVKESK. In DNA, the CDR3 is TGTGCCAGCAGCCGGCAGGCCACCGGGGAGCTGTTTTTT. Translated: CASSRQATGELFF.

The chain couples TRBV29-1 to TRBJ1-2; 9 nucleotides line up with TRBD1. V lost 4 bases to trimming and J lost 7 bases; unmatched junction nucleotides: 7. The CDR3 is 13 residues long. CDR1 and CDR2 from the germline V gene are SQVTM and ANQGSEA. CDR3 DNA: TGCAGCGTTGCCGGGACAGGGAGTCGTGGCTACACCTTC. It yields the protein CSVAGTGSRGYTF.

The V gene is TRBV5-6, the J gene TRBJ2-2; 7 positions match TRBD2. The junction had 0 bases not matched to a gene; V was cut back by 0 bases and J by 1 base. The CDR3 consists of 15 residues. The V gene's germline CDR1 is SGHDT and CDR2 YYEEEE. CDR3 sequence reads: CASSLGGGNTGELFF. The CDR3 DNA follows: TGTGCCAGCAGCTTGGGCGGGGGGAACACCGGGGAGCTGTTTTTT.

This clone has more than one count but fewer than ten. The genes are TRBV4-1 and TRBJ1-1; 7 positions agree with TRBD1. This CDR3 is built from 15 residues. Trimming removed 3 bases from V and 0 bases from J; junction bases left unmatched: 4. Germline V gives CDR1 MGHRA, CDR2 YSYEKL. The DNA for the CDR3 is TGCGCCAGCAGCCAGGGGACAGTAGTGAACACTGAAGCTTTCTTT. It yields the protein CASSQGTVVNTEAFF.

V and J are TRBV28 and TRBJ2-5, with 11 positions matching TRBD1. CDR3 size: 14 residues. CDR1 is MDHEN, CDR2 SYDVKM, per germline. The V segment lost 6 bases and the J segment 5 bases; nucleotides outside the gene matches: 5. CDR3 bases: TGTGCCAGCAGGTTCGGGACAGGGGGTGAGACCCAGTACTTC. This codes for CASRFGTGGETQYF.